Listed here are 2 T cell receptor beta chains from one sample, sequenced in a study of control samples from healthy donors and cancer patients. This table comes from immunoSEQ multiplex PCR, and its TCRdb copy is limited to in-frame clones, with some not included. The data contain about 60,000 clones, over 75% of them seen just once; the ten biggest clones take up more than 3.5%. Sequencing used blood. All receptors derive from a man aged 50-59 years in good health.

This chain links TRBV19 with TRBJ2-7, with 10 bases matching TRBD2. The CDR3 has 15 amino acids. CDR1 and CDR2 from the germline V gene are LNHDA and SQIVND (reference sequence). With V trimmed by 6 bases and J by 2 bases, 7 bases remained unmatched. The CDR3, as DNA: TGTGCCAGTAGCTCGCTAGCGGGAGACCCCTACGAGCAGTACTTC. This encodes CASSSLAGDPYEQYF.

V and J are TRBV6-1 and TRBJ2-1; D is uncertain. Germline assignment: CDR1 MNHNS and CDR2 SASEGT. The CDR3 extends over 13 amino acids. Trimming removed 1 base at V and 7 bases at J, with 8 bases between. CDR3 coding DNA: TGTGCCAGCAGTGAAGTCGGGCCAAATGAGCAGTTCTTC. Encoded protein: CASSEVGPNEQFF.